A selection of T cell receptor beta chains follows, all from one sample in a study of shared clonotypes between healthy human individuals. Some clones are missing from TCRdb's copy, which holds only in-frame ones; the method was immunoSEQ multiplex PCR. The repertoire holds approximately 470,000 clones, with about 84% as singletons. Sequencing was performed on PBMCs. The source is a woman aged 40 to 50 in good health. Some clones in this sample may be carry-over from other donors' samples. Each CDR3 is given with its conserved first and last residue. A D gene is named only where the DNA matches it firmly. The listing skips clone size in some rows; elsewhere it reads once, few, many or a size class.

abundance	d_gene	v_gene	j_gene	CDR3nt	CDR3aa
NA	NA	TRBV29-1	TRBJ2-5	TGCAGCGCTAAAACGGGACGATCGTACCAAGAGACCCAGTACTTC	CSAKTGRSYQETQYF
NA	TRBD1	TRBV7-8	TRBJ1-3	TGTGCCAGCAGCTTGGGGACAGGGGGTCTCAACACCATATATTTT	CASSLGTGGLNTIYF
NA	TRBD1	TRBV30	TRBJ1-1	TGTGCCTGGAGTCCAGGGGGTCACACTGAAGCTTTCTTT	CAWSPGGHTEAFF
NA	NA	TRBV28	TRBJ2-1	TGTGCCAGCAGTTTGAGCCGCGCAGGGGAGCAGTTCTTC	CASSLSRAGEQFF
NA	NA	TRBV6-1	TRBJ2-1	TGTGCCAGCAGTGAAGGGCGGGGCAGGGGTTCCTACAATGAGCAGTTCTTC	CASSEGRGRGSYNEQFF
NA	NA	TRBV7-8	TRBJ2-1	TGTGCCAGCAACTACCACCGGGACCCGTACAATGAGCAGTTCTTC	CASNYHRDPYNEQFF
NA	TRBD1	TRBV6-5	TRBJ2-2	TGTGCCAGCAGTTACACAACAGGGGCCGGGGAGCTGTTTTTT	CASSYTTGAGELFF
NA	TRBD1	TRBV5-1	TRBJ1-4	TGCGCCAGCAGCTCCACCGGGACAGGGTATGAAAAACTGTTTTTT	CASSSTGTGYEKLFF
NA	TRBD1	TRBV15	TRBJ2-7	TGTGCCACCAGCAGAGGTAGGGGGACAGGGGTCGACGAGCAGTACTTC	CATSRGRGTGVDEQYF
NA	NA	TRBV15	TRBJ2-3	TGTGCCACCAGCCCGGGGGCAGAAGATACGCAGTATTTT	CATSPGAEDTQYF
NA	TRBD2	TRBV28	TRBJ2-1	TGTGCCAGCAGTTTAGGGGGGGAGCCCTACAATGAGCAGTTCTTC	CASSLGGEPYNEQFF
NA	NA	TRBV6-1	TRBJ2-5	TGTGCCAGCAGTGAAGCGCGAAGGGGTGCAGAGACCCAGTACTTC	CASSEARRGAETQYF
NA	NA	TRBV28	TRBJ2-7	TGTGCCAGCAGTTTAAGAGCAGGGGTCTCCTACGAGCAGTACTTC	CASSLRAGVSYEQYF
many	TRBD2	TRBV19	TRBJ2-1	TGTGCCAGTACTCTAGCGGGAGGTGTTAATGAGCAGTTCTTC	CASTLAGGVNEQFF